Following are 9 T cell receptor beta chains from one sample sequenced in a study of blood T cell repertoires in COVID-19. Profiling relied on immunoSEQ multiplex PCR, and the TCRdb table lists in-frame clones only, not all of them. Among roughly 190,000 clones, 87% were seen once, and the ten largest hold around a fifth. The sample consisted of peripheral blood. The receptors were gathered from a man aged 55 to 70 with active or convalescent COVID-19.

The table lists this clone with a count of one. The CDR3 sequence: CASSPLAGGPNEQFF. CDR3 nucleotide sequence: TGCGCCAGCAGCCCCTTAGCGGGGGGGCCCAATGAGCAGTTCTTC. The rearrangement links TRBV4-1 to TRBJ2-1, with TRBD2 matching over 11 bases. CDR1 is MGHRA, CDR2 YSYEKL, per germline. V shed 4 bases, J shed 6 bases, and the junction held 5 bases outside the gene matches. The CDR3 is 15 residues long.

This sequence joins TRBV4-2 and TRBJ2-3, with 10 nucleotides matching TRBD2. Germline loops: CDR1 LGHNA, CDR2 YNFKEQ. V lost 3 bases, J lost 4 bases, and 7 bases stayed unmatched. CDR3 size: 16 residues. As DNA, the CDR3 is TGTGCCAGCAGCCATCCAGCGGGGGGGCGTTCAGATACGCAGTATTTT. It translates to CASSHPAGGRSDTQYF.

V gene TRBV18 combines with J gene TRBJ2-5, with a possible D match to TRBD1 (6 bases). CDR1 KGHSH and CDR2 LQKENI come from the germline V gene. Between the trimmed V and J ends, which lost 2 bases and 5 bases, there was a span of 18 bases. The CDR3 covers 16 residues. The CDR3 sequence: CASSPGQSGGLETQYF. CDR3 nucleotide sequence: TGTGCCAGCTCACCAGGACAGTCCGGCGGGTTGGAGACCCAGTACTTC. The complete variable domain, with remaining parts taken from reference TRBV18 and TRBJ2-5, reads NAGVMQNPRHLVRRRGQEARLRCSPMKGHSHVYWYRQLPEEGLKFMVYLQKENIIDESGMPKERFSAEFPKEGPSILRIQQVVRGDSAAYFCASSPGQSGGLETQYFGPGTRLLVL.

The CDR3 spells CASSNDRARGYTF. CDR3 nucleotides: TGTGCCAGCAGCAATGACAGGGCCCGTGGCTACACCTTC. This chain links TRBV21-1 with TRBJ1-2; the DNA was not compared with TRBD1, the D call given in the table. TRBV21-1 constitutes a pseudogene. The CDR3 length is 13 residues.

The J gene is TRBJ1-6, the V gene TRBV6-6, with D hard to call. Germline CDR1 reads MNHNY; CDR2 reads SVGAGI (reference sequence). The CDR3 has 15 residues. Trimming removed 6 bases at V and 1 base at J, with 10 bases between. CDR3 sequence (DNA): TGTGCCAGCAGCCCAGGCCGGTCCTATAATTCACCCCTCCACTTT. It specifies CASSPGRSYNSPLHF.

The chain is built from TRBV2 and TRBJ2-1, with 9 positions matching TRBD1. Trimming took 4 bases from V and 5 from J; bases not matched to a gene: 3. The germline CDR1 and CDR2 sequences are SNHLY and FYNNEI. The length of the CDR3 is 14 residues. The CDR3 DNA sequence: TGTGCCAGCAGTGCTTACAGGGGGCACAATGAGCAGTTCTTC. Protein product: CASSAYRGHNEQFF.

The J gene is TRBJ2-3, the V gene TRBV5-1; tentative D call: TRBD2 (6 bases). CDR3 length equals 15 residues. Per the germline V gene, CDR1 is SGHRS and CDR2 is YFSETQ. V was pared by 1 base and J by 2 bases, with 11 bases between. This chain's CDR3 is CASSLPLATTDTQYF. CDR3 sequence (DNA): TGCGCCAGCAGCTTGCCTCTAGCGACCACAGATACGCAGTATTTT.

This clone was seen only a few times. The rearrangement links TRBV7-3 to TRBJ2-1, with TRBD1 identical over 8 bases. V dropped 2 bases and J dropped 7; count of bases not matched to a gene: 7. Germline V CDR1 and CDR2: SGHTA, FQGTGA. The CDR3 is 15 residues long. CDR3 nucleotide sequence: TGTGCCAGCAGCTTAGGGACAGGCTTCTTGAATGAGCAGTTCTTC. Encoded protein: CASSLGTGFLNEQFF.

The chain's CDR3 is CASSLRGASTDTQYF. CDR3 nucleotides: TGTGCCAGCAGCTTGCGGGGGGCTAGCACAGATACGCAGTATTTT. The V call is TRBV5-4, the J call TRBJ2-3; D is perhaps TRBD2 (7 bases). Germline V gives CDR1 SGHNT, CDR2 YYREEE (reference sequence). Trimming stripped 1 base from V and 0 bases from J, with 9 bases between. This CDR3 contains 15 residues.